This T cell receptor (beta chain) originates from a study of T cells in Graves' hyperthyroidism and ophthalmopathy. The CDR3 regions of TCR beta were amplified from RNA transcripts. First-round RT-PCR with HTBI primers amplified the TCR CDR3 region. TCRdb passed the multiplex PCR reads through MiXCR, listing each CDR3 protein once. The table records under 400,000 distinct CDR3 sequences, more than 15% of them present only once. Germline-derived CDR1 and CDR2 are MNHEY and SVGAGI. CDR3 length: 16 residues. J lost 1 base, V lost 0 bases, and 4 bases had no gene match. The patients, who ranged from 18 to 65 in age, presented with newly diagnosed hyperthyroidism lasting under 2 months. A patient was excluded if there was uncontrolled infection, other autoimmune disease, pregnancy or lactation.

The sequenced sample consisted of blood. V and J are TRBV6-5 and TRBJ2-5; TRBD1 aligns across 8 bases. This TCR derives from a woman under 30 with Graves' hyperthyroidism that later progressed to Graves' ophthalmopathy. Here the CDR3 reads CASSYSPRGLQETQYF. The CDR3 nucleotides are TGTGCCAGCAGTTACTCCCCCAGGGGGCTCCAAGAGACCCAGTACTTC.